Below are 3 T cell receptor beta chains sequenced from a single sample in a study of T-cell reconstitution after alpha-beta-depleted transplantation in children. TCRbeta library preparation incorporated unique molecular identifiers. TCRdb called the PCR reads again in MiXCR, with one record for every CDR3 protein. The repertoire consists of approximately 520,000 distinct CDR3 sequences, with over 25% occurring once and the leading ten covering 2% to 3%. The sample consisted of PBMCs from the stem cell graft donor, taken from the stem cell graft. Receptor source: a human donor who donated a stem cell graft to a child with aplastic anemia.

V is TRBV30 and J is TRBJ2-5, with D perhaps TRBD1 (5 bases). The germline CDR1 and CDR2 sequences are GTSNPN and SVGIG (reference sequence). The CDR3 has 13 residues. Trimming removed 3 bases at V and 2 bases at J, with 10 bases between. The CDR3 loop reads CAWRGALQETQYF. CDR3 sequence (DNA): TGTGCCTGGAGAGGGGCCCTGCAAGAGACCCAGTACTTC. The whole variable domain, filled in from reference TRBV30 and TRBJ2-5, reads SQTIHQWPATLVQPVGSPLSLECTVEGTSNPNLYWYRQAAGRGLQLLFYSVGIGQISSEVPQNLSASRPQDRQFILSSKKLLLSDSGFYLCAWRGALQETQYFGPGTRLLVL.

J is TRBJ1-1 and V is TRBV6-6; no firm D call. The CDR3 loop spans 12 amino acids. The V and J ends lost 2 bases and 7 bases respectively, with 8 bases between them. CDR1 is MNHNY, CDR2 SVGAGI, per germline (reference sequence). The CDR3 loop is CASSYRLIEAFF. The DNA of the CDR3 is TGTGCCAGCAGTTACAGGCTTATTGAAGCTTTCTTT.

This sequence joins TRBV15 and TRBJ1-1, with D perhaps matching TRBD1 (6 bases). The CDR3 contains 14 residues. Trimming took off 4 bases at V and 5 bases at J, with 14 bases between the two ends. Looked up from germline, CDR1 is LNHNV and CDR2 is YYDKDF (reference sequence). CDR3 sequence (DNA): TGTGCCACCAGCACCCGGGACACTAGAACTGAAGCTTTCTTT. Protein sequence: CATSTRDTRTEAFF.